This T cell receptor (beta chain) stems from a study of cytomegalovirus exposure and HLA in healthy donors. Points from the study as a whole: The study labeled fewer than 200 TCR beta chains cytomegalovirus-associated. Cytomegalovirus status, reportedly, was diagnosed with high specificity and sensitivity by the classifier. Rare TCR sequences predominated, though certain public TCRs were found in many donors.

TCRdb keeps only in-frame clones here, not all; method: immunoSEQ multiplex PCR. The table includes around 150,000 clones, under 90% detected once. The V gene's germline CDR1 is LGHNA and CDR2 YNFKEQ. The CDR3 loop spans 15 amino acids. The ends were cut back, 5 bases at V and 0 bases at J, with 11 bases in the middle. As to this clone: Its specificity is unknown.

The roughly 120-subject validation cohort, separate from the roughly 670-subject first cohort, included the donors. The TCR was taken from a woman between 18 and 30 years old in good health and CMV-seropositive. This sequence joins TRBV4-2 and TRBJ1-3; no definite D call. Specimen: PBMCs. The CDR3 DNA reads TGTGCCAGCAGCAGGGAGGCCAACTCTGGAAACACCATATATTTT. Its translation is CASSREANSGNTIYF.